This TCR beta chain was profiled in a study of blood T cell repertoires in COVID-19 (dated by TCRdb to about 2020). The study in broad terms: The collaborator samples originated in the United States, Italy and Spain and spanned the acute and convalescent phases of COVID-19. The material from the prospective study consisted of cDNA or gDNA derived from T cells, B-cell-depleted T cells, or PBMCs. Subjects who had been exposed to COVID-19, were actively infected with it, or had recovered from it provided the deeply sampled blood TCRbeta repertoires that made up the dataset. The repertoires were released in a freely available public database meant as a resource for research on the immune response to SARS-CoV-2. The samples were drawn from the first 160 participants of the ongoing ImmuneRACE study and from under 1,500 subjects provided by 6 global collaborators. A de-identified subject ID, COVID-19 status, age in years and sex were almost always included in the sample metadata. HLA class I and class II types, where available, came from metadata supplied by the sample provider rather than from assay-based typing.

TCRbeta CDR3 regions were amplified from genomic DNA using the immunoSEQ Assay, a bias-controlled multiplex PCR. In the paper's pipeline: The number of nucleated cells in each sample was estimated by amplification of reference gene primers within the assay. Sequence reads were collapsed and filtered to measure the absolute abundance of every unique TCRbeta CDR3 rearrangement. For each sample, productive Simpson clonality was calculated by taking the square root of Simpson's diversity index across productive rearrangements. As stored in TCRdb, this immuneACCESS dataset retains in-frame rearrangements with V and J assigned. A fraction of the clones does not appear; measured against another copy, unresolved V genes explain less than half of the discrepancy, and the remainder lacks a known reason. The DNA was the basis for D and trimming; V, J and clone size are from that table. The sample includes around 100,000 clones, with approximately 91% observed a single time. The top ten clonotypes cover roughly 4.6% of the sample.

General study outcomes and caveats: Clinical and demographic metadata were provided uncurated, with the amount varying by source and participant.

With regard to this clone: It has no known antigen specificity. One base away there is no much larger clone; base qualities are not given. The same CDR3 also results from other DNA sequences found in this sample.

Collaborating institutions collected whole blood in K2EDTA tubes following their own protocols. Collaborator samples were shipped for TCRbeta analysis as frozen whole blood, isolated PBMCs, or DNA extracted from either sample type. Taken from the germline V gene, the CDR1 and CDR2 loops are MGHRA and YSYEKL. Trimming costs V 3 bases and J 4 bases, and their ends lie 9 bases apart. The CDR3 holds 13 amino acids from the cysteine to the phenylalanine. Of all the DNA, just the CDR3 is kept, 39 bases in frame from base 1. The V and J genes are TRBV4-1 and TRBJ2-5; 6 matching bases give a weak D call of TRBD2. The TCR sequence derives from a human donor in a cohort sampled during active COVID-19. The sample was peripheral blood. The CDR3 reads as follows: CASSQWRGETQYF. In nucleotide form, the sequence is TGCGCCAGCAGCCAGTGGAGGGGAGAGACCCAGTACTTC.